This T cell receptor (beta chain) derives from a study of persistence of HIV-infected CD4 T cells. The count of this clone is one. Its antigen is undetermined. Cells were stimulated nonspecifically with anti-CD3/anti-CD28 magnetic beads. CD4+ T cells upregulating both CD40 ligand and CD69 were sorted as responding cells. Suppressive ART was started during chronic HIV-1 infection in these adults. Trimming removed 2 bases at V and 9 bases at J, with 7 bases between. There are 11 residues in the CDR3. Germline-derived CDR1 and CDR2 are SGHRS and YFSETQ. Findings and caveats of the study: TCR analyses could not target the rare provirus-carrying CMV-responding cells.

The immunoSEQ assay was version 4, run in survey mode. Method: immunoSEQ multiplex PCR; TCRdb's copy keeps in-frame clones and lacks some. This sample has about 43,000 clones, with around 92% found just once. The sample consisted of CD4+ T cells sorted from PBMCs after roughly 19-hour stimulation, taken from a patient who received antiretroviral therapy. The rearrangement uses TRBV5-1 and TRBJ2-3; no firm D call. The sequence derives from an adult man with HIV who was CMV-seropositive. The DNA for the CDR3 is TGCGCCAGCAGCTTAGCAAGGACGCAGTATTTT. Encoded protein: CASSLARTQYF.